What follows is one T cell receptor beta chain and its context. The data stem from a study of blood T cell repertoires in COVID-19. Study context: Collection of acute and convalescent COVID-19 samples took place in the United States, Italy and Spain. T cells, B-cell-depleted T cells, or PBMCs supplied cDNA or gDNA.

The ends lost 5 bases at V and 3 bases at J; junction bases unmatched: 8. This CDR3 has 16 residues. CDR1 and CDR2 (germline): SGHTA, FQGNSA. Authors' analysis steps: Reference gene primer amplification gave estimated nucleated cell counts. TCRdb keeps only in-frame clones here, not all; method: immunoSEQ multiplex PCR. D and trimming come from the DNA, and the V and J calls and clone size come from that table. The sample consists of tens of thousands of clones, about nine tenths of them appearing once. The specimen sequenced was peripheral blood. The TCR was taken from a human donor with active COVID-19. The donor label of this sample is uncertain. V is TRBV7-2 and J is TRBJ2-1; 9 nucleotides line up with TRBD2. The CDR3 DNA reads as TGTGCCAGCAGCAGCCCGACTAGCGGTTTCTACAATGAGCAGTTCTTC. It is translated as CASSSPTSGFYNEQFF.